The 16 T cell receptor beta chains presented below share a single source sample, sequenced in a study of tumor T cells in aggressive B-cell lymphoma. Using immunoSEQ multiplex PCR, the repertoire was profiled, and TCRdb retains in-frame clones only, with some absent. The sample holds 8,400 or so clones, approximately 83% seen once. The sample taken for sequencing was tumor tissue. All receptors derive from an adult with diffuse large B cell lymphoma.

CDR3 DNA sequence: TGTGCCAGCAGATGGAGCGGGAGGTCTACAGATACGCAGTATTTT. It codes for CASRWSGRSTDTQYF. V usage is TRBV27 and J usage is TRBJ2-3, with 9 bases identical to TRBD2. The V segment lost 6 bases and the J segment 3 bases; nucleotides outside the gene matches: 7. From germline, CDR1 is MNHEY and CDR2 SMNVEV (reference sequence). The CDR3 sequence is 15 residues long.

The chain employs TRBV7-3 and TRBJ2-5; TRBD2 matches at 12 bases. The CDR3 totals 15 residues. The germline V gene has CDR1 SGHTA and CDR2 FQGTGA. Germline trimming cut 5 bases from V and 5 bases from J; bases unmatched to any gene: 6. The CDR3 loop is CASSPTSGRPETQYF. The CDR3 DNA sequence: TGTGCCAGCAGCCCCACTAGCGGGAGGCCCGAGACCCAGTACTTC.

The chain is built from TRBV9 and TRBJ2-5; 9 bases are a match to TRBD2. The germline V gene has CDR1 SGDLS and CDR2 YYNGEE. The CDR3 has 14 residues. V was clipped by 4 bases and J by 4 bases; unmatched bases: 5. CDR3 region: CASSPGGLAETQYF. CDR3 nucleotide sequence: TGTGCCAGCAGCCCAGGGGGACTAGCAGAGACCCAGTACTTC.

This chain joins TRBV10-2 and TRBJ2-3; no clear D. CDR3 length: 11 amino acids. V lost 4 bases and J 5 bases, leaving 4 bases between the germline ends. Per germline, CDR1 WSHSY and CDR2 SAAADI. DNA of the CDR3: TGCGCCAGCAGTGCCAGAGATACGCAGTATTTT. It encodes CASSARDTQYF.

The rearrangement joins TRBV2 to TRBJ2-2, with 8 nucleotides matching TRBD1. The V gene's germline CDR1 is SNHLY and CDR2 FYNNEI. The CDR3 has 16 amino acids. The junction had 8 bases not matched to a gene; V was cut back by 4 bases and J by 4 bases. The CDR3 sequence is CASSVGQGASTGELFF. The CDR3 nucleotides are TGTGCCAGCAGTGTTGGGCAGGGGGCGTCCACCGGGGAGCTGTTTTTT.

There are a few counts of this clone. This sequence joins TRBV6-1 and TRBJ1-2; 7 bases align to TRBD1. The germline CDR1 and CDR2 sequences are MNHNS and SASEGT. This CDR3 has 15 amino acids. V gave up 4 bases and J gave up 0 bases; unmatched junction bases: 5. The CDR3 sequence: CASSGGTVSNYGYTF. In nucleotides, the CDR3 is TGTGCCAGCAGTGGCGGGACAGTATCTAACTATGGCTACACCTTC.

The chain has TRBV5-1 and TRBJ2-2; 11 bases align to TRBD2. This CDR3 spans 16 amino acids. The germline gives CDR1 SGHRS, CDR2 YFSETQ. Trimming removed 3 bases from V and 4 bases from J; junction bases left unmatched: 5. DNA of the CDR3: TGCGCCAGCAGCTCTGTAGCGGGAGGGTTCACCGGGGAGCTGTTTTTT. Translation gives CASSSVAGGFTGELFF.

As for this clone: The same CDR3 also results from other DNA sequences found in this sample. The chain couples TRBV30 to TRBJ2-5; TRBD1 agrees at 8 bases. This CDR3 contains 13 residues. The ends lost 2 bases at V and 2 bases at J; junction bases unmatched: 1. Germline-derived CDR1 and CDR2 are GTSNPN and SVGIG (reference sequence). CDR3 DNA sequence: TGTGCCTGGAGTACAGGGGGTCAAGAGACCCAGTACTTC. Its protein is CAWSTGGQETQYF.

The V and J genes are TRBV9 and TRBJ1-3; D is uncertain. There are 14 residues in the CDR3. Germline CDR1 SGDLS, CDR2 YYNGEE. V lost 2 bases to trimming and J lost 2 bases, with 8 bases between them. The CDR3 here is CASSVSTAGNTIYF. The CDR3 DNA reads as TGTGCCAGCAGCGTCTCCACTGCTGGAAACACCATATATTTT.

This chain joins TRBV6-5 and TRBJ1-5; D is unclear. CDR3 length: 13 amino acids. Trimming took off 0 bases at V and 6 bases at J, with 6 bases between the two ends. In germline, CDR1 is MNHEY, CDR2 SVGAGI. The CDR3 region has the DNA TGTGCCAGCAGTTACTCGGTAGCTCAGCCCCAGCATTTT. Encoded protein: CASSYSVAQPQHF.

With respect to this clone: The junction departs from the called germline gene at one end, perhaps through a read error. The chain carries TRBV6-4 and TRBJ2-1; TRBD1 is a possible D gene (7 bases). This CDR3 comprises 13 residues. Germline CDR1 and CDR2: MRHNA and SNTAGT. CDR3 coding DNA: TGTGCCAGCAGCGACTGGCGGGGACAGGAGCAGTTCTTC. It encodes CASSDWRGQEQFF.

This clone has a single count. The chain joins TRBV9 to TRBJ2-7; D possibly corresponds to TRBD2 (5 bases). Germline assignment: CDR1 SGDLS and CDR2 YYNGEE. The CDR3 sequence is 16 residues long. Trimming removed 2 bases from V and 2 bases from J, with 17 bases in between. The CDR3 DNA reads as TGTGCCAGCAGCGTCTCCTCTGAGGGCGCGACCTACGAGCAGTACTTC. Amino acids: CASSVSSEGATYEQYF.

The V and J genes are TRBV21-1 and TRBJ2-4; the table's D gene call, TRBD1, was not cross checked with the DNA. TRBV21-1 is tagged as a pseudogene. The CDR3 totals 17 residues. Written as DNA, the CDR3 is TGTGCCAGCAGCAAAGGTGGGGCAGGGCTAGCCAAAAACATTCAGTACTTC. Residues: CASSKGGAGLAKNIQYF.

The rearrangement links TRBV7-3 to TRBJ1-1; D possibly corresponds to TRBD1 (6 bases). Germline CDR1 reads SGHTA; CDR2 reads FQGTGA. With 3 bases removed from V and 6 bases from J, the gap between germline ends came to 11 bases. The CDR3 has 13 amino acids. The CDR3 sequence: CASSFNRVSEAFF. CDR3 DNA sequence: TGTGCCAGCAGCTTTAACAGGGTCTCTGAAGCTTTCTTT.

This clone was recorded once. CDR3 bases: TGTGCCAGTAGTGCGGCCGGGACATCTCGTACAACCTACGAGCAGTACTTC. Amino acid sequence: CASSAAGTSRTTYEQYF. The chain uses TRBV19 and TRBJ2-5; possible D gene TRBD1, 6 bases. The DNA end is more similar to TRBJ2-7, so the J call may be wrong. The CDR3 covers 17 residues. The germline V gene encodes CDR1 LNHDA and CDR2 SQIVND (reference sequence).

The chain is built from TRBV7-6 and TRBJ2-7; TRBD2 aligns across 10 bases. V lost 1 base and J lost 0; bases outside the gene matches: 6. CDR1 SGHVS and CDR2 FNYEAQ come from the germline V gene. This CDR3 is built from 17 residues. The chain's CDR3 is CASSLEAGGSLSYEQYF. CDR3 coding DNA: TGTGCCAGCAGCTTAGAAGCGGGAGGGTCCCTCTCCTACGAGCAGTACTTC. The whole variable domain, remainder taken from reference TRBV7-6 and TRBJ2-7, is GAGVSQSPRYKVTKRGQDVALRCDPISGHVSLYWYRQALGQGPEFLTYFNYEAQQDKSGLPNDRFSAERPEGSISTLTIQRTEQRDSAMYRCASSLEAGGSLSYEQYFGPGTRLTVT.